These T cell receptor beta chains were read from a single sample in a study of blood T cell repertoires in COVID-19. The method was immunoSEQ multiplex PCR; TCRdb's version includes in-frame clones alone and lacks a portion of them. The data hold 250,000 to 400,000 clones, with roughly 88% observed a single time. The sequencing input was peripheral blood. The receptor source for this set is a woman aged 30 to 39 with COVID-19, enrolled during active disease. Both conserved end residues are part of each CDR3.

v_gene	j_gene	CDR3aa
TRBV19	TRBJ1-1	CASRDRGGMNTEAFF
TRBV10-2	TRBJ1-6	CASRDRDRNVLSPLHF
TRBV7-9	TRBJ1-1	CASSLARGFPPEAFF
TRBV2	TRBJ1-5	CASTKESGNQPQHF
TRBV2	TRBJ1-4	CATQQRRTTNEKLFF
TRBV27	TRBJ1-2	CASAPARLYGYTF
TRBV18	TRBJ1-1	CASSPQGADTEAFF
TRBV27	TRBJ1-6	CASSLSNSPLHF
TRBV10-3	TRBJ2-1	CATRPTGVFGEQFF
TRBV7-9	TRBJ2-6	CASSFDGGGLLTGANVLTF
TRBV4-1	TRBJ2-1	CASSQDWPEDTTYNEQFF
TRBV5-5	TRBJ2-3	CASSPLGQITKDTQYF
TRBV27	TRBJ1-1	CASSDYRGKGTEAFF
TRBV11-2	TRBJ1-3	CASSPSTGGSGNTIYF
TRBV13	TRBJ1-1	CASRNLGTMNTEAFF
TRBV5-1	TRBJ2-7	CASWPGQGVSYEQYF